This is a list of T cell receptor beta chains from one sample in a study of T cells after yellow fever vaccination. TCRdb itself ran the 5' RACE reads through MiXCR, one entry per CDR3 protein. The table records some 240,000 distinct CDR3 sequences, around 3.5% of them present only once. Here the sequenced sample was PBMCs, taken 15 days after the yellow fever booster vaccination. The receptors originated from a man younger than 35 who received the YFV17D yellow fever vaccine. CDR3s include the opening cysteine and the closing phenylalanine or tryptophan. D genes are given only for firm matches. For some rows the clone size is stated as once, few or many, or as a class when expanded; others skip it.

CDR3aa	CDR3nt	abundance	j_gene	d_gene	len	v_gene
CATSSSDSGAEAFF	TGTGCCACCAGCAGCTCAGACAGTGGGGCTGAAGCTTTCTTT	-	TRBJ1-1	-	14	TRBV15
CASNLPGPKDKETQYF	TGTGCCAGCAATCTACCTGGACCGAAGGATAAAGAGACCCAGTACTTC	many	TRBJ2-5	-	16	TRBV21-1
CASSLGQGYEQFF	TGCGCCAGCAGCTTGGGACAGGGCTATGAGCAGTTCTTC	many	TRBJ2-1	TRBD1	13	TRBV5-1
CSVEDPWGETQYF	TGCAGCGTTGAAGACCCGTGGGGCGAGACCCAGTACTTC	many	TRBJ2-5	-	13	TRBV29-1
CATSPQGGRVHSGNTIYF	TGTGCCACCAGCCCACAGGGAGGGAGGGTACACTCTGGAAACACCATATATTTT	many	TRBJ1-3	-	18	TRBV15
CASSRGGGYGYSF	TGTGCCAGCAGCCGCGGAGGCGGCTATGGGTACTCCTTC	-	TRBJ1-2	-	13	TRBV7-9
CASWGTGGNTQYF	TGTGCCAGCTGGGGGACAGGGGGTAATACGCAGTATTTT	many	TRBJ2-3	TRBD1	13	TRBV7-9
CASSLQFNPSPYYGYTF	TGTGCCAGCAGCCTTCAATTTAACCCTAGTCCCTACTATGGCTACACCTTC	many	TRBJ1-2	-	17	TRBV7-2
CASSLGSALPTDTQYF	TGTGCCAGCAGCCTCGGGTCGGCACTCCCCACAGATACGCAGTATTTT	many	TRBJ2-3	-	16	TRBV7-9
CSARDSPNTEAFF	TGCAGTGCTAGAGACAGCCCGAACACTGAAGCTTTCTTT	many	TRBJ1-1	-	13	TRBV20-1
CSVALGKGVSQPQHF	TGCAGTGTCGCCCTCGGCAAGGGGGTTAGTCAGCCCCAGCATTTT	many	TRBJ1-5	-	15	TRBV20-1
CASSRGLQGTGELFF	TGTGCCAGCAGTAGGGGCCTGCAAGGCACCGGGGAGCTGTTTTTT	many	TRBJ2-2	-	15	TRBV27
CASSPNGFVAQYF	TGTGCCAGCAGCCCCAATGGGTTCGTAGCACAGTACTTC	-	TRBJ2-5	-	13	TRBV7-2
CASSTGTEFTDTQYF	TGTGCCAGCAGCACAGGGACAGAATTCACAGATACGCAGTATTTT	many	TRBJ2-3	TRBD1	15	TRBV6-5
CASSRNQETQYF	TGCGCCAGCAGTAGAAACCAAGAGACCCAGTACTTC	many	TRBJ2-5	-	12	TRBV5-1
CASSLDPATDTQYF	TGCGCCAGCAGCTTGGACCCAGCGACGGATACGCAGTATTTT	many	TRBJ2-3	-	14	TRBV5-1
CSARQGISPLHF	TGCAGTGCTCGACAGGGGATCTCACCCCTCCACTTT	many	TRBJ1-6	TRBD1	12	TRBV20-1
CASSEGLWKEQFF	TGTGCCAGCAGTGAGGGACTTTGGAAAGAGCAGTTCTTC	many	TRBJ2-1	-	13	TRBV2
CASSPLPNEQFF	TGTGCCAGCAGCCCTCTTCCCAATGAGCAGTTCTTC	many	TRBJ2-1	-	12	TRBV7-9
CASSVRAREDTQYF	TGTGCCAGCAGCGTCAGGGCGAGAGAGGATACGCAGTATTTT	many	TRBJ2-3	-	14	TRBV9
CASSSKESNQPQHF	TGTGCCAGCAGCTCCAAGGAGAGCAATCAGCCCCAGCATTTT	-	TRBJ1-5	-	14	TRBV5-4
CASSLVAGISNQPQHF	TGTGCCAGCAGCTTAGTAGCAGGGATTAGCAATCAGCCCCAGCATTTT	many	TRBJ1-5	-	16	TRBV7-2
CASSIQGSIGANVLTF	TGTGCCAGTAGTATACAGGGATCTATAGGGGCCAACGTCCTGACTTTC	many	TRBJ2-6	-	16	TRBV19
CASSSDGKNIQYF	TGCGCCAGCAGCTCGGACGGAAAAAACATTCAGTACTTC	many	TRBJ2-4	-	13	TRBV5-1
CASSYGQGGETQYF	TGTGCCAGCAGCTACGGACAGGGTGGAGAGACCCAGTACTTC	many	TRBJ2-5	TRBD1	14	TRBV2
CASSQGVHNSPLHF	TGCGCCAGCAGCCAAGGGGTCCATAATTCACCCCTCCACTTT	many	TRBJ1-6	-	14	TRBV4-1
CATSSRTGSLSGANVLTF	TGTGCCACCAGCAGCCGGACAGGGTCTCTCTCTGGGGCCAACGTCCTGACTTTC	many	TRBJ2-6	TRBD1	18	TRBV15
CASSSPLAVGTEAFF	TGTGCCAGCTCATCCCCGTTAGCCGTAGGCACTGAAGCTTTCTTT	many	TRBJ1-1	-	15	TRBV18
CASSFGTSLTVGQYF	TGTGCCAGCAGCTTTGGGACTAGCTTAACAGTCGGGCAGTACTTC	many	TRBJ2-7	TRBD2	15	TRBV7-8
CASSRNPDRPQETQYF	TGTGCCAGCAGCCGGAACCCAGACAGGCCCCAAGAGACCCAGTACTTC	many	TRBJ2-5	-	16	TRBV9
CASSFSNGIGVNYEQYF	TGTGCCAGCAGTTTTAGTAACGGGATCGGGGTTAACTACGAGCAGTACTTC	many	TRBJ2-7	-	17	TRBV12-3/TRBV12-4
CASSLNAGRGPYNEQFF	TGTGCCAGCAGCCTGAACGCGGGGCGGGGGCCCTACAATGAGCAGTTCTTC	many	TRBJ2-1	-	17	TRBV12-3/TRBV12-4
CSAGALATGANVLTF	TGCAGTGCTGGGGCCCTAGCCACTGGGGCCAACGTCCTGACTTTC	many	TRBJ2-6	-	15	TRBV20-1
CASSLRTADHSPLHF	TGTGCCAGCAGCTTACGGACGGCGGACCATTCACCCCTCCACTTT	many	TRBJ1-6	-	15	TRBV7-6
CASSYAVGSPNTEAFF	TGTGCCAGCAGTTACGCCGTAGGGAGCCCGAACACTGAAGCTTTCTTT	-	TRBJ1-1	-	16	TRBV6-5
CSVQRGGMSETQYF	TGCAGCGTTCAGCGGGGGGGGATGTCGGAGACCCAGTACTTC	many	TRBJ2-5	TRBD2	14	TRBV29-1
CAGVPGQGGLAGCLSTDTQYF	TGCGCCGGTGTACCGGGACAGGGGGGACTAGCGGGGTGTTTAAGCACAGATACGCAGTATTTT	many	TRBJ2-3	TRBD2	21	TRBV5-1
CASSIDDRGLNYGYTF	TGTGCCAGTAGTATAGACGACAGGGGGCTTAACTATGGCTACACCTTC	many	TRBJ1-2	TRBD1	16	TRBV19
CASSPEGTGTHEQYF	TGCGCCAGCAGCCCGGAAGGGACAGGGACCCACGAGCAGTACTTC	many	TRBJ2-7	TRBD1	15	TRBV5-1
CSARGPGDGVNYGYTF	TGCAGTGCTAGAGGCCCCGGGGACGGAGTTAACTATGGCTACACCTTC	many	TRBJ1-2	-	16	TRBV20-1
CSATGNGDTEAFF	TGCAGTGCTACAGGGAACGGGGACACTGAAGCTTTCTTT	many	TRBJ1-1	-	13	TRBV20-1
CASSVRRDGGYTF	TGTGCCAGCAGTGTCCGCAGGGACGGCGGCTACACCTTC	many	TRBJ1-2	-	13	TRBV2
CASSQDDLVIEETQYF	TGTGCCAGCAGCCAAGATGACCTAGTTATCGAGGAGACCCAGTACTTC	-	TRBJ2-5	-	16	TRBV14
CASRDSVYNEQFF	TGTGCCAGCAGGGATAGCGTCTACAATGAGCAGTTCTTC	many	TRBJ2-1	-	13	TRBV12-3/TRBV12-4
CSVLGDMPYNEQFF	TGCAGTGTGCTAGGGGACATGCCCTACAATGAGCAGTTCTTC	-	TRBJ2-1	-	14	TRBV20-1
CASSLLMPHEQYF	TGTGCCAGCAGCTTATTGATGCCCCACGAGCAGTACTTC	-	TRBJ2-7	-	13	TRBV7-9
CAMRGGTDTQYF	TGTGCCATGCGCGGGGGCACAGATACGCAGTATTTT	many	TRBJ2-3	-	12	TRBV10-3
CASSVTGFGDEKLFF	TGTGCCAGCAGCGTCACAGGGTTTGGGGATGAAAAACTGTTTTTT	many	TRBJ1-4	-	15	TRBV11-2
CASSPGQLNTGELFF	TGCGCCAGCAGCCCGGGACAGCTGAACACCGGGGAGCTGTTTTTT	many	TRBJ2-2	TRBD1	15	TRBV5-1
CASSSDRGTEAFF	TGTGCCAGCAGCTCTGACAGGGGCACTGAAGCTTTCTTT	many	TRBJ1-1	TRBD1	13	TRBV11-2
CACKGGYEQYF	TGTGCCTGCAAAGGAGGCTACGAGCAGTACTTC	-	TRBJ2-7	-	11	TRBV30
CASSSGQETQYF	TGCGCCAGCAGCTCGGGACAAGAGACCCAGTACTTC	many	TRBJ2-5	-	12	TRBV5-1
CASYSPGLAGFIFTGELFF	TGTGCCAGCTATTCCCCGGGACTAGCGGGGTTTATTTTCACCGGGGAGCTGTTTTTT	many	TRBJ2-2	TRBD2	19	TRBV6-1
CSVATGLGQPQHF	TGCAGCGTCGCTACAGGGCTGGGTCAGCCCCAGCATTTT	many	TRBJ1-5	-	13	TRBV29-1
CASSPRGDETQYF	TGCGCCAGCAGCCCGAGGGGGGACGAGACCCAGTACTTC	many	TRBJ2-5	-	13	TRBV5-1
CASSLGQGGNQPQHF	TGTGCCAGCAGCCTAGGACAGGGAGGTAATCAGCCCCAGCATTTT	-	TRBJ1-5	TRBD1	15	TRBV27
CASSGVGGTEQPQHF	TGCGCCAGCAGCGGGGTAGGGGGTACGGAGCAGCCCCAGCATTTT	many	TRBJ1-5	-	15	TRBV5-1
CASSQVPGTYEQYF	TGCGCCAGCAGCCAAGTACCGGGCACCTACGAGCAGTACTTC	many	TRBJ2-7	-	14	TRBV4-1